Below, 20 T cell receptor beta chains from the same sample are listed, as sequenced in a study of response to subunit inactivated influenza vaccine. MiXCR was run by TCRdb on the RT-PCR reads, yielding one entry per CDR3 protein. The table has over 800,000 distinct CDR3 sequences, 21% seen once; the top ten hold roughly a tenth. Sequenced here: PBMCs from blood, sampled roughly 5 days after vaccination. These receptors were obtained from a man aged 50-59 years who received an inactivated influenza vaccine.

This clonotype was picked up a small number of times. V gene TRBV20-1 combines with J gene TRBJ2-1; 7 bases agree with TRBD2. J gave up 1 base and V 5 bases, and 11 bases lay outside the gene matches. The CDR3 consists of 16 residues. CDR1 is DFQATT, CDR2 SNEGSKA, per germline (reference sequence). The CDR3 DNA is TGCAGTGCTGGGTCCGGGGGGAGAAGGTCCTACAATGAGCAGTTCTTC. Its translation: CSAGSGGRRSYNEQFF.

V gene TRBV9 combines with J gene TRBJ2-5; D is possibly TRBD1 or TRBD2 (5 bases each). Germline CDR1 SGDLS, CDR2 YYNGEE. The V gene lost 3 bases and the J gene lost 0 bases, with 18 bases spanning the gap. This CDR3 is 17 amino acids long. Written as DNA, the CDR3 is TGTGCCAGCAGCGCGGGACGGGATTGGGGGTACCAAGAGACCCAGTACTTC. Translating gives CASSAGRDWGYQETQYF.

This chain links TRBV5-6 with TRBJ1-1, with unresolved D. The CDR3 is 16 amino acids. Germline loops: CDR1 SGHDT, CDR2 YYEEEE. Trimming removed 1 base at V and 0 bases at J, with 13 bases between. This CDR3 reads CASSLSREPMNTEAFF. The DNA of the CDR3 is TGTGCCAGCAGCTTGTCGAGGGAACCTATGAACACTGAAGCTTTCTTT.

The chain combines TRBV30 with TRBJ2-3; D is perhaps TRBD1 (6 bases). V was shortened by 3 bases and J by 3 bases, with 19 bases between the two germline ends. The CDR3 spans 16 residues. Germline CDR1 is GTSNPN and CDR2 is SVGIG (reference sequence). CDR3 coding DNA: TGTGCCTGGAGGGGGACGAGGGGGAGAAGGACAGATACGCAGTATTTT. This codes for CAWRGTRGRRTDTQYF.

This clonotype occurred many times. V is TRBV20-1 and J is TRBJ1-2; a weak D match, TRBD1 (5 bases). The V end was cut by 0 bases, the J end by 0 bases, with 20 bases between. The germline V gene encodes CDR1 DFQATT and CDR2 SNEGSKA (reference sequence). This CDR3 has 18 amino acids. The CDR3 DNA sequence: TGCAGTGCTAGAGATCCGTGGGGCACGGCACCCTCTAACTATGGCTACACCTTC. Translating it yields CSARDPWGTAPSNYGYTF.

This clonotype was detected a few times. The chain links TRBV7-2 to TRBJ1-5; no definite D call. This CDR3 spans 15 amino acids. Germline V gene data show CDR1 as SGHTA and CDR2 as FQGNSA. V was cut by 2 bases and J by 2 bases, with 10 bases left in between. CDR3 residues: CASSLFGFGNQPQHF. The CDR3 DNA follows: TGTGCCAGCAGCTTATTCGGTTTTGGCAATCAGCCCCAGCATTTT.

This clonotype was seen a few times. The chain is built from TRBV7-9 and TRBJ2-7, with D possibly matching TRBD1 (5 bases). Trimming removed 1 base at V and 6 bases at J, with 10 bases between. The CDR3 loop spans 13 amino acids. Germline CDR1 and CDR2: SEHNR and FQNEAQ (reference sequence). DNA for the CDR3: TGTGCCAGCAGCTTAGAAGGGGTTGGCGAGCAGTACTTC. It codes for CASSLEGVGEQYF. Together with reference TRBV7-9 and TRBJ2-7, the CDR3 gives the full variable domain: DTGVSQNPRHKITKRGQNVTFRCDPISEHNRLYWYRQTLGQGPEFLTYFQNEAQLEKSRLLSDRFSAERPKGSFSTLEIQRTEQGDSAMYLCASSLEGVGEQYFGPGTRLTVT.

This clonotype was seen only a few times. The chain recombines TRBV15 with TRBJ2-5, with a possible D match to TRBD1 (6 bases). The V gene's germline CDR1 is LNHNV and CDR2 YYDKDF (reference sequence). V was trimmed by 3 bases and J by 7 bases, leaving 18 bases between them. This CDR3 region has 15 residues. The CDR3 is CATSSTGLRGGTQYF. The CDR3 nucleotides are TGTGCCACCAGCAGTACCGGACTCAGAGGGGGGACCCAGTACTTC. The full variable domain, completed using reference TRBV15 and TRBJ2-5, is DAMVIQNPRYQVTQFGKPVTLSCSQTLNHNVMYWYQQKSSQAPKLLFHYYDKDFNNEADTPDNFQSRRPNTSFCFLDIRSPGLGDTAMYLCATSSTGLRGGTQYFGPGTRLLVL.

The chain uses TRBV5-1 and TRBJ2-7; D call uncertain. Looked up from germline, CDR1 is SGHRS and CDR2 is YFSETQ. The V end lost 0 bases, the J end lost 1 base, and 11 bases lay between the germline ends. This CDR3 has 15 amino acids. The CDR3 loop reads CASSLDTGRSYEQYF. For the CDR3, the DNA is TGCGCCAGCAGCTTGGATACGGGCCGATCCTACGAGCAGTACTTC. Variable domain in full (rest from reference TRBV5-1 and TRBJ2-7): KAGVTQTPRYLIKTRGQQVTLSCSPISGHRSVSWYQQTPGQGLQFLFEYFSETQRNKGNFPGRFSGRQFSNSRSEMNVSTLELGDSALYLCASSLDTGRSYEQYFGPGTRLTVT.

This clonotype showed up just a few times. CDR3 nucleotides: TGTGCCACTATGGTATTATATGGCTACACCTTC. Translation: CATMVLYGYTF. The chain uses TRBV5-8 and TRBJ1-2; D ambiguous. The CDR3 length is 11 residues. Deletions cut 9 bases from V and 5 bases from J, with 11 bases between. Germline V gene lookup returns CDR1 SGHTS and CDR2 YDEGEE.

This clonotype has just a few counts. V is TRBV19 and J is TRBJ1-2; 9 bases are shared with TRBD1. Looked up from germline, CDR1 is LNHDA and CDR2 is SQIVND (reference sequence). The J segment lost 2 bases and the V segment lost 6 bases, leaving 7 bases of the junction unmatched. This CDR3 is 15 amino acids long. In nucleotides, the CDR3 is TGTGCCAGTAGAAATGCCGGGACAGGGAACTATGGCTACACCTTC. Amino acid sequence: CASRNAGTGNYGYTF.

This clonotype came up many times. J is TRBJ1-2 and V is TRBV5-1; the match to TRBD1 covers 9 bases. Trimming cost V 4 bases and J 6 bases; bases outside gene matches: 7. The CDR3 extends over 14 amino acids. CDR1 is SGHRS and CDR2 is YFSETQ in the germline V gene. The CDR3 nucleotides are TGCGCCAGCAGCACCGAAACAGGGGGCCATGGCTACACCTTC. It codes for CASSTETGGHGYTF. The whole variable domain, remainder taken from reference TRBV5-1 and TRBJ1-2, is KAGVTQTPRYLIKTRGQQVTLSCSPISGHRSVSWYQQTPGQGLQFLFEYFSETQRNKGNFPGRFSGRQFSNSRSEMNVSTLELGDSALYLCASSTETGGHGYTFGSGTRLTVV.

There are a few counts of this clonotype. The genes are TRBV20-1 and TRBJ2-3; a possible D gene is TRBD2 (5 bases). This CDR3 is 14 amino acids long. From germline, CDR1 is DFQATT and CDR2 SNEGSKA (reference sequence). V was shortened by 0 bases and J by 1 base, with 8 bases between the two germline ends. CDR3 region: CSARDGVGTDTQYF. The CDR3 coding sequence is TGCAGTGCTAGAGACGGGGTGGGCACAGATACGCAGTATTTT.

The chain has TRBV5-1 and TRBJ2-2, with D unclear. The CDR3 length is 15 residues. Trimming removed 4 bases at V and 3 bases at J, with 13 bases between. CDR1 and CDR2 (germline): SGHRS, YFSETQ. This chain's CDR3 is CASSLLDSYTGELFF. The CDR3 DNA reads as TGCGCCAGCAGCCTCCTCGACTCTTACACCGGGGAGCTGTTTTTT.

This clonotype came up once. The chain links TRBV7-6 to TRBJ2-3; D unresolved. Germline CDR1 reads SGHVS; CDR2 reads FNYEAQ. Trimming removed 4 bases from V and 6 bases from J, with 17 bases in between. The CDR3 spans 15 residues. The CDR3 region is CASSSRFSRTDTQYF. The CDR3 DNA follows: TGTGCCAGCAGCTCCAGATTCTCCAGGACGGATACGCAGTATTTT.

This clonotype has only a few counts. The CDR3 spells CASRQGQRGGSSYNEQFF. CDR3 nucleotides: TGTGCCAGCAGACAAGGTCAGCGGGGGGGCTCCTCCTACAATGAGCAGTTCTTC. This chain joins TRBV12-3 or TRBV12-4 and TRBJ2-1, with 10 nucleotides matching TRBD2. The CDR3 runs 18 residues. V lost 6 bases, J lost 0 bases, and 11 bases stayed unmatched.

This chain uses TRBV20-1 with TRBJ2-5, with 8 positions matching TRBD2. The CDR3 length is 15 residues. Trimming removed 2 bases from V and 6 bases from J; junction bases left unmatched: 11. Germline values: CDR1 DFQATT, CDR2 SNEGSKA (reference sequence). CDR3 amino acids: CSARMAGGRGKTQYF. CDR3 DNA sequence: TGCAGTGCTAGAATGGCGGGGGGTCGGGGAAAGACCCAGTACTTC.

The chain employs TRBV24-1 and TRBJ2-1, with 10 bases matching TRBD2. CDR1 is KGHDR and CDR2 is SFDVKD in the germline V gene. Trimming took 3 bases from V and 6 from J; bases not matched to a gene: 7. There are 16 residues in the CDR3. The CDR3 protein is CATSDRLAGGVNEQFF. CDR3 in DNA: TGTGCCACCAGTGATAGATTAGCGGGGGGCGTCAATGAGCAGTTCTTC.

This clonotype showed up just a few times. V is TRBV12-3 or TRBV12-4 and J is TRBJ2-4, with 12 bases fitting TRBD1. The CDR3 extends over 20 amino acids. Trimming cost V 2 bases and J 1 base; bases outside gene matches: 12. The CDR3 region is CASSLTSRGQGAAAKNIQYF. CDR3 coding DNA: TGTGCCAGCAGTTTAACGAGTCGGGGACAGGGGGCAGCGGCCAAAAACATTCAGTACTTC.

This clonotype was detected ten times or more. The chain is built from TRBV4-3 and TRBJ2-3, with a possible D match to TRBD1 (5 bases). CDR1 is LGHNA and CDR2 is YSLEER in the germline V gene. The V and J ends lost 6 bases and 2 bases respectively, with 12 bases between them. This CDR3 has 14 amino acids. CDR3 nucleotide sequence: TGCGCCAGCAGGTACAGGATAAACACAGATACGCAGTATTTT. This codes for CASRYRINTDTQYF.